This is a list of T cell receptor beta chains from one sample in a study of cytomegalovirus exposure and HLA in healthy donors. Repertoires were generated with immunoSEQ multiplex PCR, while TCRdb's copy carries only in-frame clones and drops some. The table includes hundreds of thousands of clones, around 78% detected once. Input material: PBMCs. Receptor source: a woman aged 18 to 35 in good health and CMV-seronegative. Both conserved end residues are part of each CDR3. A D gene is named only where the DNA matches it firmly. Clone size appears in some rows only: once, few, many, or a class for an expanded clone.

V gene: TRBV29-1; clone size: .; J gene: TRBJ2-1; D gene: .; CDR3 DNA: TGCAGCGTTGAAGATAGGGTGTATGAGCAGTTCTTC; CDR3 protein: CSVEDRVYEQFF
V gene: TRBV30; clone size: few; J gene: TRBJ1-3; D gene: .; CDR3 DNA: TGTGCCTGGACCGATGGGGGAATAGGTGGAAACACCATATATTTT; CDR3 protein: CAWTDGGIGGNTIYF
V gene: TRBV28; clone size: .; J gene: TRBJ1-1; D gene: TRBD1; CDR3 DNA: TGTGCCAGCACCCCGACAGGGTGGGCTGAAGCTTTCTTT; CDR3 protein: CASTPTGWAEAFF
V gene: TRBV6-4; clone size: few; J gene: TRBJ1-1; D gene: TRBD1; CDR3 DNA: TGTGCCAGCAGGGTAGACAGGGGGGGGACTGAAGCTTTCTTT; CDR3 protein: CASRVDRGGTEAFF
V gene: TRBV14; clone size: few; J gene: TRBJ2-3; D gene: TRBD1; CDR3 DNA: TGTGCCAGCAGCAAAGACAGGGGAAGCCCAGATACGCAGTATTTT; CDR3 protein: CASSKDRGSPDTQYF
V gene: TRBV28; clone size: .; J gene: TRBJ1-2; D gene: .; CDR3 DNA: TGTGCCAGCACCCTGGGAGGGGACTATGGCTACACCTTC; CDR3 protein: CASTLGGDYGYTF
V gene: TRBV5-1; clone size: .; J gene: TRBJ2-1; D gene: .; CDR3 DNA: TGCGCCAGCAGCTTGGGGCTGGGGAATGAGCAGTTCTTC; CDR3 protein: CASSLGLGNEQFF
V gene: TRBV7-8; clone size: .; J gene: TRBJ2-3; D gene: TRBD1; CDR3 DNA: TGTGTGGGCGGGACAGGGATTACGGATACGCAGTATTTT; CDR3 protein: CVGGTGITDTQYF
V gene: TRBV19; clone size: once; J gene: TRBJ2-6; D gene: TRBD1; CDR3 DNA: TGTGCCAGTAGTCATACAGGGGGCCCCAACGTCCTGACTTTC; CDR3 protein: CASSHTGGPNVLTF
V gene: TRBV4-1; clone size: .; J gene: TRBJ2-1; D gene: TRBD2; CDR3 DNA: TGCGCCAGCAGGGGCAGACCTAGCGGGGGATCAGATGAGCAGTTCTTC; CDR3 protein: CASRGRPSGGSDEQFF
V gene: TRBV7-3; clone size: once; J gene: TRBJ1-1; D gene: .; CDR3 DNA: TGTGCCAGCAGCTTAACGAACAGCCCGAACACTGAAGCTTTCTTT; CDR3 protein: CASSLTNSPNTEAFF
V gene: TRBV29-1; clone size: .; J gene: TRBJ2-7; D gene: TRBD1; CDR3 DNA: TGCAGCGCACTACCGGGACAGGGGTCCAACGAGCAGTACTTC; CDR3 protein: CSALPGQGSNEQYF
V gene: TRBV13; clone size: once; J gene: TRBJ1-1; D gene: TRBD1; CDR3 DNA: TGTGCCAGCAGTTCGACAGGGGGCAACACTGAAGCTTTCTTT; CDR3 protein: CASSSTGGNTEAFF
V gene: TRBV30; clone size: .; J gene: TRBJ2-2; D gene: .; CDR3 DNA: TGTGCCTCAACTAGCGACAGGGCGACGAACACCGGGGAGCTGTTTTTT; CDR3 protein: CASTSDRATNTGELFF
V gene: TRBV4-1; clone size: few; J gene: TRBJ1-5; D gene: TRBD1; CDR3 DNA: TGCGCCAGCAGCCACCATGCAGGGGGGACCAGTCAGCCCCAGCATTTT; CDR3 protein: CASSHHAGGTSQPQHF
V gene: TRBV2; clone size: .; J gene: TRBJ2-7; D gene: TRBD2; CDR3 DNA: TGTGCCAGCAGTGCGACCGGGACTAGCGGGGGAAGCAACGAGCAGTACTTC; CDR3 protein: CASSATGTSGGSNEQYF
V gene: TRBV30; clone size: .; J gene: TRBJ1-5; D gene: .; CDR3 DNA: TGTGCCTGGAGTGTATCGGACTATCAGCCCCAGCATTTT; CDR3 protein: CAWSVSDYQPQHF
V gene: TRBV15; clone size: .; J gene: TRBJ1-3; D gene: .; CDR3 DNA: TGTGCCACCAGTACGGGGGGTCGGGCTTCGGGAAACACCATATATTTT; CDR3 protein: CATSTGGRASGNTIYF
V gene: TRBV5-6; clone size: .; J gene: TRBJ2-3; D gene: .; CDR3 DNA: TGTGCCAGCAGCTTGTTCGGTAGCCTCCGGGGAGATACGCAGTATTTT; CDR3 protein: CASSLFGSLRGDTQYF
V gene: TRBV29-1; clone size: .; J gene: TRBJ1-2; D gene: .; CDR3 DNA: TGCAGCGTTGCCCGTCAGGAGCGCTACACCTTC; CDR3 protein: CSVARQERYTF
V gene: TRBV28; clone size: .; J gene: TRBJ2-7; D gene: .; CDR3 DNA: TGTGCCAGCAGTCCCGTCCGAGGGCTGGGGGCCGACGAGCAGTACTTC; CDR3 protein: CASSPVRGLGADEQYF
V gene: TRBV7-9; clone size: .; J gene: TRBJ1-1; D gene: .; CDR3 DNA: TGTGCCAGCAGCCCCCCAATGACAGAGAACACTGAAGCTTTCTTT; CDR3 protein: CASSPPMTENTEAFF
V gene: TRBV2; clone size: .; J gene: TRBJ2-6; D gene: .; CDR3 DNA: TGTGCCAGCAGTTACGGATCCGGGGCCAACGTCCTGACTTTC; CDR3 protein: CASSYGSGANVLTF
V gene: TRBV6-6; clone size: .; J gene: TRBJ1-1; D gene: .; CDR3 DNA: TGTGCCAGCAGTTACGGGCCGGAAGCTTTCTTT; CDR3 protein: CASSYGPEAFF
V gene: TRBV5-1; clone size: .; J gene: TRBJ2-7; D gene: .; CDR3 DNA: TGCGCCAGCAGCACATCTAGAGCTTCCTACGAGCAGTACTTC; CDR3 protein: CASSTSRASYEQYF
V gene: TRBV15; clone size: few; J gene: TRBJ1-5; D gene: .; CDR3 DNA: TGTGCCACCTGGGCAGGACCTAGCAATCAGCCCCAGCATTTT; CDR3 protein: CATWAGPSNQPQHF
V gene: TRBV9; clone size: .; J gene: TRBJ2-7; D gene: TRBD1; CDR3 DNA: TGTGCCAGCAGCGCCGGGACAGGGAAATACGAGCAGTACTTC; CDR3 protein: CASSAGTGKYEQYF
V gene: TRBV11-2; clone size: .; J gene: TRBJ2-7; D gene: .; CDR3 DNA: TGTGCCAGCAGCTGGGTAGGGGCGGGCACCTACGAGCAGTACTTC; CDR3 protein: CASSWVGAGTYEQYF
V gene: TRBV23-1; clone size: .; J gene: TRBJ2-6; D gene: .; CDR3 DNA: TGCGCCAGCAGTCAAGAGGGCTCTGGGGCCAACGTCCTGACTTTC; CDR3 protein: CASSQEGSGANVLTF
V gene: TRBV27; clone size: .; J gene: TRBJ1-1; D gene: .; CDR3 DNA: TGTGCCAGCAGTCAGGGACTGGCATCTGAAGCTTTCTTT; CDR3 protein: CASSQGLASEAFF
V gene: TRBV29-1; clone size: .; J gene: TRBJ2-2; D gene: .; CDR3 DNA: TGCAGCGTTTCGGGACTCTTGGTCACCGGGGAGCTGTTTTTT; CDR3 protein: CSVSGLLVTGELFF